This is a list of T cell receptor beta chains from one sample in a study of blood T cell repertoires in COVID-19. The repertoire was sequenced with immunoSEQ multiplex PCR; TCRdb's copy has only in-frame clones and lacks some. Of over 150,000 clones detected, roughly nine tenths appear once; the ten largest clones hold 7% to 8%. Sequencing was performed on PBMCs or T cells enriched from blood (not recorded which). The receptors were sampled from a woman between 50 and 59 years old who had recovered from COVID-19. CDR3s include the opening cysteine and the closing phenylalanine or tryptophan. Each record gives: D gene, V gene, CDR3 length, clone size, J gene, CDR3 protein. A D gene is named only where the DNA matches it firmly. The size field is filled for only some rows; it gives once, few, many or a size class.

TRBD2	TRBV5-6	13	-	TRBJ2-2	CASSSGLRWELFF
-	TRBV7-2	14	-	TRBJ1-1	CASSLGGGYTEAFF
-	TRBV3-1/TRBV3-2	15	-	TRBJ2-5	CASSQGRGTQETQYF
TRBD1	TRBV11-2	15	-	TRBJ2-7	CASSLIQGAVYEQYF
TRBD2	TRBV9	15	-	TRBJ2-1	CASTVTSGRAGEQFF
TRBD2	TRBV7-7	15	-	TRBJ2-5	CASSLAGTTQETQYF
TRBD2	TRBV6-2/TRBV6-3	14	few	TRBJ2-1	CASTPEAGVDEQFF
-	TRBV5-1	12	-	TRBJ2-7	CASSFGQSEQYF
TRBD1	TRBV5-4	14	-	TRBJ1-2	CASSLRTGGNGYTF
TRBD1	TRBV18	15	-	TRBJ2-2	CASSRTGGNTGELFF
-	TRBV10-1	17	-	TRBJ2-5	CASSESRLQGKQETQYF
-	TRBV6-1	14	once	TRBJ2-5	CASSDRTVQETQYF
-	TRBV9	14	-	TRBJ1-5	CASSQQRSRGDSHF
-	TRBV3-1/TRBV3-2	17	-	TRBJ2-5	CASSQDEDWPYQETQYF
-	TRBV6-6	14	-	TRBJ1-4	CASSRHRANEKLFF
-	TRBV29-1	13	once	TRBJ1-1	CSVEQRMAGGAFF
-	TRBV13	13	-	TRBJ2-7	CASSSDWQDEQYF
-	TRBV4-1	15	few	TRBJ1-6	CASSPGGLSNSPLHF
-	TRBV27	14	-	TRBJ2-1	CASSLSGRGNEQFF
-	TRBV5-4	16	-	TRBJ1-6	CASSLDGGSYNSPLHF
-	TRBV7-2	15	-	TRBJ1-4	CASSLGDGRGEKLFF
TRBD1	TRBV2	14	-	TRBJ1-2	CASSERGQVAGYTF
-	TRBV3-1/TRBV3-2	18	-	TRBJ1-1	CASSQDVILRGMNTEAFF
-	TRBV28	15	once	TRBJ1-5	CASSFPTVSNQPQHF
-	TRBV7-2	13	-	TRBJ1-2	CASSLYSGDGYTF
TRBD1	TRBV27	14	-	TRBJ2-3	CATADRGLTDTQYF
-	TRBV9	16	-	TRBJ2-5	CASSVGLAEGQETQYF
-	TRBV6-6	12	few	TRBJ2-7	CASRFDSYEQYF
TRBD2	TRBV7-9	16	-	TRBJ2-7	CASSFLGGRGVYEQYF
-	TRBV2	14	-	TRBJ1-1	CASSEAYFNTEAFF
-	TRBV18	13	-	TRBJ1-1	CASSPGHATEAFF
TRBD2	TRBV6-1	16	-	TRBJ2-1	CASSEAHALAGVEQFF
-	TRBV5-5	14	-	TRBJ1-2	CASNRWEGDYGYTF
-	TRBV5-6	12	-	TRBJ2-7	CASSFQGYEQYF
TRBD1	TRBV7-3	15	-	TRBJ1-1	CASSQTGNYLTEAFF
TRBD1	TRBV15	15	once	TRBJ1-1	CATSRVTGGGTEAFF
-	TRBV27	14	once	TRBJ1-1	CASSLDSTNTEAFF
-	TRBV7-9	13	-	TRBJ1-2	CASSSTANYGYTF
TRBD1	TRBV28	13	-	TRBJ1-3	CASSRQGENTIYF
TRBD1	TRBV27	21	-	TRBJ1-4	CASSFRKTFGTGLLTNEKLFF
TRBD2	TRBV25-1	15	-	TRBJ2-7	CASSEQRGYLYEQYF
TRBD2	TRBV4-1	15	-	TRBJ2-1	CASSQDLLAGGPRFF
TRBD1	TRBV18	15	-	TRBJ2-7	CASSSGTGSSREQYF
TRBD2	TRBV9	15	-	TRBJ2-1	CASSVTSGRAGEQFF
-	TRBV19	16	-	TRBJ1-2	CASIAPWGGLNYGYTF
-	TRBV27	14	-	TRBJ1-1	CASSPGQMNTEAFF
TRBD1	TRBV7-2	16	few	TRBJ2-2	CASSLGGQVKSGELFF
-	TRBV6-5	14	-	TRBJ1-1	CASSYGRVGTEAFF
-	TRBV6-5	15	-	TRBJ2-6	CASSPRGSGANVLTF
TRBD2	TRBV30	12	-	TRBJ2-7	CAWSVGGYEQYF
-	TRBV7-2	13	once	TRBJ2-5	CASSAGTFETQYF